This T cell receptor (beta chain) stems from a study of cytomegalovirus exposure and HLA in healthy donors. Study-wide background: A prior analysis found about 120 million unique TCR beta sequences from 150 million to 200 million T cells.

V lost 3 bases to trimming and J lost 7 bases, with 13 bases between them. Germline CDR1 reads KGHSH; CDR2 reads LQKENI. This CDR3 has 14 residues. Use of 60 Vbeta and 13 Jbeta primers characterized the PCR. The protocol was immunoSEQ multiplex PCR, while the TCRdb copy is restricted to in-frame clones and leaves out a portion. The sample shows more than 110,000 clones, around 80% of them seen only once. General study points: Previous analysis showed most TCR beta V segments were productive about 87% or about 30% of the time.

This clone was counted only a few times. What it binds is not known. Input material: PBMCs. The V call is TRBV18, the J call TRBJ2-1; D is possibly TRBD1 (6 bases). The receptor was isolated from a male donor in good health and CMV-seronegative. CDR3 coding DNA: TGTGCCAGCTCACCTAGGGGGACAAGAAATGAGCAGTTCTTC. It codes for CASSPRGTRNEQFF.